Listed below are T cell receptor beta chains from one sample, sequenced in a study of blood T cell repertoires in COVID-19. Assay used: immunoSEQ multiplex PCR; TCRdb lists only in-frame clones, some missing. Altogether 200,000 to 300,000 clones are present, more than 75% being singletons, with the ten largest covering approximately 1.5%. The sample was peripheral blood. The receptors were gathered from a woman aged 40 to 50 who had recovered from COVID-19. Both conserved end residues are part of each CDR3. D genes are given only for firm matches. Clone size is stated in some rows and not others, as once, few, many or a class when expanded.

>NA|TRBJ2-2|TRBD1|TRBV9
TGTGCCAGCAGCGTGGGGACAGTGAACACCGGGGAGCTGTTTTTT
CASSVGTVNTGELFF
>many|TRBJ2-2|NA|TRBV5-6
TGTGCCAGCAGCCTGTACCTCCGGGGTCCCACCGGGGAGCTGTTTTTT
CASSLYLRGPTGELFF
>NA|TRBJ2-3|TRBD2|TRBV9
TGTGCCAGCAGCCTGTCGGGACTAGAGGCAGATACGCAGTATTTT
CASSLSGLEADTQYF
>NA|TRBJ2-5|TRBD1|TRBV2
TGTGCCAGCAGTCCTACGACAGGGAGAGGGGAGACCCAGTACTTC
CASSPTTGRGETQYF
>NA|TRBJ2-3|NA|TRBV4-2
TGTGCCAGCAGCCACTTTGACTCCTCGGGTACGCAGTATTTT
CASSHFDSSGTQYF
>NA|TRBJ2-2|TRBD2|TRBV7-3
TGTGCCAGCAGCTCCCAGACTAGCGGTAACACCGGGGAGCTGTTTTTT
CASSSQTSGNTGELFF
>NA|TRBJ2-2|NA|TRBV6-1
TGTGCCAGCAGTGAAGGAGGTCTTCAGACCGGGGAGCTGTTTTTT
CASSEGGLQTGELFF
>NA|TRBJ2-7|TRBD1|TRBV4-3
TGCGCCAGCAGCTCACACTGGGCCCCGGACAGGGGGTTAAACGAGCAGTACTTC
CASSSHWAPDRGLNEQYF
>NA|TRBJ2-5|TRBD2|TRBV29-1
TGCAGCGCCTACGGGGGGGCCGAGACCCAGTACTTC
CSAYGGAETQYF
>NA|TRBJ2-1|TRBD1|TRBV19
TGTGCCAGTAGTCCTCCGGGACAGGGGAAGATGTTACGTTCGTACAATGAGCAGTTCTTC
CASSPPGQGKMLRSYNEQFF
>few|TRBJ1-2|TRBD1|TRBV2
TGTGCCAGCAGTACCCCGGGGGGACAGGCTAACTATGGCTACACCTTC
CASSTPGGQANYGYTF
>NA|TRBJ2-7|NA|TRBV2
TGTGCCAGCAGTGAAGACAGGTCAACCTACGAGCAGTACTTC
CASSEDRSTYEQYF
>NA|TRBJ2-1|TRBD2|TRBV6-6
TGTGCCAGCAGCCCCCGGACTAGCGGGGGGGAGGATGAGCAGTTCTTC
CASSPRTSGGEDEQFF
>NA|TRBJ2-1|TRBD2|TRBV4-2
TGTGCCAGCAGCCAAACTACTAGCGGCTTTTACAATGAGCAGTTCTTC
CASSQTTSGFYNEQFF
>NA|TRBJ2-7|TRBD1|TRBV19
TGTGCCAGTAGATTACAGGGGGGCGAGCAGTACTTC
CASRLQGGEQYF
>NA|TRBJ2-3|TRBD2|TRBV19
TGTGCCAGTAGTATGGGCGGGCGGGGGATGGATACGCAGTATTTT
CASSMGGRGMDTQYF
>few|TRBJ1-2|NA|TRBV4-2
TGTGCCAGCAGCCACCCCTTGGGGGGGTCGACTAACTATGGCTACACCTTC
CASSHPLGGSTNYGYTF
>once|TRBJ1-1|NA|TRBV5-6
TGTGCCAGCAGCGCGGCGGGGGGGACTGAAGCTTTCTTT
CASSAAGGTEAFF
>NA|TRBJ2-3|NA|TRBV7-6
TGTGCCAGCAGCTTAGGTTCAGCAGATACGCAGTATTTT
CASSLGSADTQYF
>once|TRBJ1-2|NA|TRBV6-5
TGTGCCAGCAGTTACTCGATAACAGGGATTGAAGGCTACACCTTC
CASSYSITGIEGYTF
>NA|TRBJ1-3|TRBD1|TRBV6-1
TGTGCCAGCAGTCCCGGGACAGGGGCTGGAAACACCATATATTTT
CASSPGTGAGNTIYF
>NA|TRBJ2-1|NA|TRBV6-5
TGTGCCAGCAGGATCGGTGGACTGCCCAATGAGCAGTTCTTC
CASRIGGLPNEQFF
>once|TRBJ2-7|NA|TRBV7-6
TGTGCCAGCAGCCCCCGCCCTAGTTGGAGCTCCTACGAGCAGTACTTC
CASSPRPSWSSYEQYF
>NA|TRBJ2-1|NA|TRBV20-1
TGCAGTGCTAGTGGTCTGTACCTACAGAATGAGCAGTTCTTC
CSASGLYLQNEQFF
>NA|TRBJ2-3|TRBD2|TRBV4-1
TGCGCCAGCAGCCTGCGGGAGACTAGCGGGGGGGCTACAGATACGCAGTATTTT
CASSLRETSGGATDTQYF
>NA|TRBJ2-5|NA|TRBV5-1
TGCGCCAGCAGCTTGGCTGGGACACATCAAGAGACCCAGTACTTC
CASSLAGTHQETQYF
>NA|TRBJ1-5|TRBD1|TRBV19
TGTGCCAGTACCTCCGAAATACGAATAAGCCGGGACAGCCCTTGGCCCCAGCATTTT
CASTSEIRISRDSPWPQHF
>NA|TRBJ1-1|TRBD1|TRBV19
TGTGCCAGTAGTACCTACAGGGGCGAAGCTTTCTTT
CASSTYRGEAFF
>NA|TRBJ1-4|NA|TRBV10-3
TGTGCCTCTCGGGGATTGTTAATGGAAAAACTGTTTTTT
CASRGLLMEKLFF
>NA|TRBJ1-1|NA|TRBV5-1
TGCGCCAGCAGCCCTAGTCCGAACACTGAAGCTTTCTTT
CASSPSPNTEAFF
>NA|TRBJ2-1|TRBD2|TRBV30
TGTGCCTGGAGTGTAGACGGGGGGGCCCTCAATGAGCAGTTCTTC
CAWSVDGGALNEQFF
>NA|TRBJ1-1|NA|TRBV18
TGTGCCAGCTCACCGACCGACAGAGACACTGAAGCTTTCTTT
CASSPTDRDTEAFF
>NA|TRBJ2-1|TRBD1|TRBV9
TGTGCCAGCAGCGCGCCCAAGGACAGGGGGCGTCTCTACAATGAGCAGTTCTTC
CASSAPKDRGRLYNEQFF
>few|TRBJ1-3|TRBD1|TRBV4-2
TGTGCCAGCAGCCTAGACAGGGGGCCTGGAAACACCATATATTTT
CASSLDRGPGNTIYF
>NA|TRBJ1-4|NA|TRBV12-2
TGTGCAAGTCGCTCCGCAGGGTTTGGTAATGAAAAACTGTTTTTT
CASRSAGFGNEKLFF
>NA|TRBJ2-5|NA|TRBV5-5
TGTGCCAGCAGCTTGGCGTTCGAGACCCAGTACTTC
CASSLAFETQYF
>NA|TRBJ1-2|NA|TRBV20-1
TGCAGTGCTAGAGAGATACTTGGCTACACCTTC
CSAREILGYTF
>NA|TRBJ2-1|TRBD2|TRBV2
TGTGCCAGCAGTGAAGCGCGGGGGGCCTCCTACAATGAGCAGTTCTTC
CASSEARGASYNEQFF
>NA|TRBJ2-7|TRBD2|TRBV5-1
TGCGCCAGCAGCTTGACTAGCGGTCCCCACGAGCAGTACTTC
CASSLTSGPHEQYF
>NA|TRBJ1-6|TRBD1|TRBV7-2
TGTGCCAGCAGCGGACAGGACAGTCAATATTCACCCCTCCACTTT
CASSGQDSQYSPLHF
>few|TRBJ2-5|NA|TRBV21-1
TGTGCCAGAAACTTGAGGTCCGAACGAGAGACCCAGTACTTC
CARNLRSERETQYF
>NA|TRBJ1-1|TRBD1|TRBV5-1
TGCGCCAGCAGCTTGTTGCAGGGGGCCGCTGAAGCTTTCTTT
CASSLLQGAAEAFF
>NA|TRBJ1-1|NA|TRBV30
TGTGCCTGGAAACCACGGGATTTGGGATATAACACTGAAGCTTTCTTT
CAWKPRDLGYNTEAFF
>NA|TRBJ1-1|TRBD1|TRBV27
TGTGCCAGCAGTTCCCAGCCGGACAGGGGTATCACTGAAGCTTTCTTT
CASSSQPDRGITEAFF
>once|TRBJ1-4|NA|TRBV19
TGTGCCAGTAGGCCGGGGGGGAGGATTAATGAAAAACTGTTTTTT
CASRPGGRINEKLFF